These T cell receptor beta chains were read from a single sample in a study of metastatic and nonmetastatic thyroid tumors. TCRdb re-clonotyped the PCR reads via MiXCR. This table holds roughly 48,000 clones, approximately 19% found once. Sequenced: blood. These receptors were obtained from a female donor with papillary thyroid cancer or a benign thyroid nodule (not recorded which). Some clones in this sample may be carry-over from other donors' samples. Both conserved end residues are part of each CDR3. The order of the fields is clone size, J gene, D gene, V gene, CDR3 DNA, CDR3 protein. The D gene is left open where the match is weak. The size field is filled for only some rows; it gives once, few, many or a size class.

clone_size: -; j_call: TRBJ2-1; d_call: -; v_call: TRBV7-2; cdr3_nt: TGTGCCAGCAAGGTGGTGGGACCTCCGTCCCTGGAGCAGTTCTTC; cdr3_aa: CASKVVGPPSLEQFF
clone_size: many; j_call: TRBJ1-2; d_call: -; v_call: TRBV29-1; cdr3_nt: TGCAGCGTTCCTACCGGGACGGACTATGGCTACACCTTC; cdr3_aa: CSVPTGTDYGYTF
clone_size: -; j_call: TRBJ1-1; d_call: TRBD1; v_call: TRBV5-4; cdr3_nt: TGTGCCAGCAGCCCGGGGACAGGGTGGGACACTGAAGCTTTCTTT; cdr3_aa: CASSPGTGWDTEAFF
clone_size: many; j_call: TRBJ1-4; d_call: -; v_call: TRBV19; cdr3_nt: TGTGCCAGTAGTACTATACAGGCAGCCAATGAAAAACTGTTTTTT; cdr3_aa: CASSTIQAANEKLFF
clone_size: many; j_call: TRBJ2-7; d_call: -; v_call: TRBV7-9; cdr3_nt: TGTGCCAGCAGCTTAGGGTTAGAGAAGGGCCACGAGCAGTACTTC; cdr3_aa: CASSLGLEKGHEQYF
clone_size: -; j_call: TRBJ2-1; d_call: TRBD2; v_call: TRBV29-1; cdr3_nt: TGCAGCGTTGAAGTCCCGGGACTAGCGGGAGGGCCCATCAATGAGCAGTTCTTC; cdr3_aa: CSVEVPGLAGGPINEQFF
clone_size: many; j_call: TRBJ2-2; d_call: -; v_call: TRBV6-1; cdr3_nt: TGTGCCAGCAGGAGACATTACACCGGGGAGCTGTTTTTT; cdr3_aa: CASRRHYTGELFF
clone_size: many; j_call: TRBJ2-5; d_call: TRBD1; v_call: TRBV3-1; cdr3_nt: TGTGCCAGCAGCTATCCCGACAGGGGCTACGAGACCCAGTACTTC; cdr3_aa: CASSYPDRGYETQYF
clone_size: many; j_call: TRBJ1-3; d_call: TRBD1; v_call: TRBV19; cdr3_nt: TGTGCCAGTAGTAAAAACAGGGGGCACGGAAACACCATATATTTT; cdr3_aa: CASSKNRGHGNTIYF
clone_size: once; j_call: TRBJ2-3; d_call: TRBD2; v_call: TRBV20-1; cdr3_nt: TGCAGTGCCGACGAGTCGCCCGGACTAGGAACAGATACGCAGTATTTT; cdr3_aa: CSADESPGLGTDTQYF
clone_size: many; j_call: TRBJ1-2; d_call: -; v_call: TRBV30; cdr3_nt: TGTGCCTGTCCAGGGACTTACTATGGCTACACCTTC; cdr3_aa: CACPGTYYGYTF
clone_size: few; j_call: TRBJ1-3; d_call: TRBD1; v_call: TRBV12-3/TRBV12-4; cdr3_nt: TGTGCCAGCAGGAGGACAGGGGGCGCGGGAAACACCATATATTTT; cdr3_aa: CASRRTGGAGNTIYF
clone_size: few; j_call: TRBJ2-1; d_call: -; v_call: TRBV6-1; cdr3_nt: TGTGCCAGCAGCCTCTACCGACAGAGCTCATACAATGAGAAGTTCTTC; cdr3_aa: CASSLYRQSSYNEKFF